Sequencing of this T cell receptor beta chain was carried out in a study of blood T cell repertoires in COVID-19. Study-wide context: Sites across the United States, Italy and Spain contributed samples from acute and convalescent COVID-19. Nucleic acid was either cDNA or gDNA, and it came from T cells, B-cell-depleted T cells, or PBMCs.

The CDR3 covers 16 residues. V trimming: 0 bases; J trimming: 2 bases; junction bases outside the gene matches: 6. Germline V lookup: CDR1 MNHEY, CDR2 SVGAGI. Per the authors' pipeline: For nucleated cells, counts were estimated from reference gene primer amplification. Clones were sequenced by immunoSEQ multiplex PCR, and TCRdb holds only the in-frame ones, with some missing. V and J calls and clone size are as listed in that table; D and trimming were resolved from the DNA. The top ten hold roughly 28% of the sample, which has 50,000 to 65,000 clones, about 74% seen once. The rearrangement uses TRBV6-5 and TRBJ1-2; 7 bases agree with TRBD1. The sample taken for sequencing was peripheral blood. This receptor was obtained from a woman older than 75 with acute or convalescent COVID-19. For the CDR3, the DNA is TGTGCCAGCAGTTACTCGAGGGACAGTTGGAACTATGGCTACACCTTC. As protein: CASSYSRDSWNYGYTF.